This is a list of T cell receptor beta chains from one sample in a study of cytomegalovirus exposure and HLA in healthy donors. Measured with immunoSEQ multiplex PCR; TCRdb has only the in-frame clones, and not every one. The data contain around 100,000 clones, around 68% of them seen just once; the ten biggest clones take up more than 3.5%. Material for sequencing was PBMCs. The receptors here all came from a woman aged 40 to 49 in good health and CMV-seropositive. Each CDR3 is given with its conserved first and last residue. The order of the fields is V gene, clone size, D gene, J gene, CDR3 DNA, CDR3 protein. D genes are given only for firm matches. The size field is filled for only some rows; it gives once, few, many or a size class.

>TRBV7-8|-|TRBD2|TRBJ2-7
TGTGCCAGCAGTTCCGCCCCCGGGACTAGCGGAAAGTCGTTTTACGAGCAGTACTTC
CASSSAPGTSGKSFYEQYF
>TRBV29-1|-|-|TRBJ1-1
TGCAGCGTACAAGGACAGCGGAACACTGAAGCTTTCTTT
CSVQGQRNTEAFF
>TRBV4-1|-|TRBD1|TRBJ1-2
TGCGCCAGCAGCCAAGGATTCTCGGGGACAGGGGGGCGCTACACCTTC
CASSQGFSGTGGRYTF
>TRBV7-9|-|-|TRBJ2-7
TGTGCCAGCAGCCCAGGGGGGACCCACGAGCAGTACTTC
CASSPGGTHEQYF
>TRBV19|-|-|TRBJ2-7
TGTGCCAGTAGCACGGGGTACTACGAGCAGTACTTC
CASSTGYYEQYF
>TRBV5-4|-|-|TRBJ1-1
TGTGCCAGCAGCTTTGGGGGGAGACGGGACACTGAAGCTTTCTTT
CASSFGGRRDTEAFF
>TRBV5-4|-|-|TRBJ2-2
TGTGCCAGCAGCTTGGGAGGGGGTATCGCCGGGGAGCTGTTTTTT
CASSLGGGIAGELFF
>TRBV5-4|few|-|TRBJ1-1
TGTGCCAGCAGCTTGTTTTCGGTCACTGAAGCTTTCTTT
CASSLFSVTEAFF
>TRBV6-1|-|-|TRBJ1-1
TGTGCCAGCAGTAGCCGACAGTCTGAAGCTTTCTTT
CASSSRQSEAFF
>TRBV5-1|-|TRBD1|TRBJ1-2
TGCGCCAGCAGCGGGGGACAGGGGAAAGGGGAAACCTTC
CASSGGQGKGETF
>TRBV6-5|-|-|TRBJ2-5
TGTGCCAGCAGCAACGGACGGTACGAGGGAGAGACCCAGTACTTC
CASSNGRYEGETQYF
>TRBV5-1|-|-|TRBJ2-6
TGCGCCAGCAGCTTTTCGCCCCCCCAGGGGGGCTCTGGGGCCAACGTCCTGACTTTC
CASSFSPPQGGSGANVLTF
>TRBV2|-|TRBD2|TRBJ2-1
TGTGCCACCCTCCGGGGGCTAGCGGGGCCCAATGAGCAGTTCTTC
CATLRGLAGPNEQFF
>TRBV5-8|-|TRBD1|TRBJ1-1
TGTGCCAGCAGCTTGAGGCAGGGGGCTGGTGAAGCTTTCTTT
CASSLRQGAGEAFF
>TRBV9|-|TRBD1|TRBJ2-2
TGTGCCAGCAGCGTAGACGGGACAGGGATCTTACGGACCGGGGAGCTGTTTTTT
CASSVDGTGILRTGELFF
>TRBV9|-|-|TRBJ2-5
TGTGCCAGCTCCCGGGGTAGCGGCCAGCAGACCCAGTACTTC
CASSRGSGQQTQYF
>TRBV5-1|-|TRBD1|TRBJ1-1
TGCGCCAGCAGCCCCGGACAGGGGAAAGCTTTCTTT
CASSPGQGKAFF
>TRBV11-3|-|TRBD1|TRBJ1-1
TGTGCCAGCAGCTTACAGGGGGAGAACACTGAAGCTTTCTTT
CASSLQGENTEAFF
>TRBV7-9|-|-|TRBJ1-1
TGTGCCAGCAGCCCCCGCCTGGGCCCGAACACTGAAGCTTTCTTT
CASSPRLGPNTEAFF
>TRBV7-9|few|-|TRBJ2-7
TGTGCCAGCAGCTTAGGCGGCGCCGTGTACGAGCAGTACTTC
CASSLGGAVYEQYF
>TRBV7-9|few|-|TRBJ1-2
TGTGCCAGCAGCTTAATGGCAGGGAACTATGGCTACACCTTC
CASSLMAGNYGYTF
>TRBV5-1|-|-|TRBJ1-4
TGCGCCAGCAGCTTGACAGTTGCAACTAATGAAAAACTGTTTTTT
CASSLTVATNEKLFF
>TRBV5-1|-|TRBD2|TRBJ2-5
TGCGCCAGCAGCCCCTGGCGGGGGGCGAGGCAAGAGACCCAGTACTTC
CASSPWRGARQETQYF
>TRBV19|-|-|TRBJ1-4
TGTGCCAGTGGGAGGGCAACTAATGAAAAACTGTTTTTT
CASGRATNEKLFF
>TRBV5-1|-|-|TRBJ1-2
TGCGCCAGCAGCTTGGGCGGGAGCGCGGCGGTCTATGGCTACACCTTC
CASSLGGSAAVYGYTF
>TRBV18|-|TRBD2|TRBJ2-2
TGTGCCAGCTCACCCCGACTAGCGGGAGGTATGAACACCGGGGAGCTGTTTTTT
CASSPRLAGGMNTGELFF
>TRBV2|-|-|TRBJ2-2
TGTGCCAGCAGTGAGGCCTCAGAATCCGGGGAGCTGTTTTTT
CASSEASESGELFF
>TRBV5-4|-|TRBD2|TRBJ2-1
TGTGCCAGCAGCTTAGGGGCTAGCGGGAGTATTTATGAGCAGTTCTTC
CASSLGASGSIYEQFF
>TRBV6-1|-|-|TRBJ2-7
TGTGCCAGCAGTGCCGGGGACTCCTACTACGAGCAGTACTTC
CASSAGDSYYEQYF
>TRBV9|few|TRBD1|TRBJ1-2
TGTGCCAGCAGCGTAGGCCGGGACAGTAACTATGGCTACACCTTC
CASSVGRDSNYGYTF
>TRBV5-1|-|TRBD2|TRBJ2-5
TGCGCCAGCAGCTTAGCGGGGGCGGAGACCCAGTACTTC
CASSLAGAETQYF
>TRBV2|-|-|TRBJ1-4
TGTGCCAGCAGGGGGGGAAATGAAAAACTGTTTTTT
CASRGGNEKLFF
>TRBV28|-|TRBD2|TRBJ2-5
TGTGCCAGCAGTTCTTCCTCACCCCTAGCGGGAGGTCGAGAGACCCAGTACTTC
CASSSSSPLAGGRETQYF
>TRBV6-1|-|TRBD2|TRBJ2-7
TGTGCCAGCAGTGAATGGGGAGGGCAGAATTTCTACGAGCAGTACTTC
CASSEWGGQNFYEQYF
>TRBV5-6|few|-|TRBJ2-7
TGTGCCAGCAGCTTGGATATAGGGGGCTACGAGCAGTACTTC
CASSLDIGGYEQYF
>TRBV6-1|few|-|TRBJ1-1
TGTGCCAGCAGTCGCCTCCAGGGATCGGCTTTCTTT
CASSRLQGSAFF
>TRBV2|-|-|TRBJ2-1
TGTGCCAGCAGTCTGAATAGCGGAATCTACAATGAGCAGTTCTTC
CASSLNSGIYNEQFF
>TRBV15|-|-|TRBJ2-1
TGTGCCACCAGCAGAGGGACTGGATACAATGAGCAGTTCTTC
CATSRGTGYNEQFF
>TRBV11-3|few|TRBD1|TRBJ2-1
TGTGCCAGCAGCCCCCGGGACAGGGCGAGGGAACAGTTCTTC
CASSPRDRAREQFF
>TRBV5-1|-|-|TRBJ1-2
TGCGCCAGCAGCTTGGATGGGGACACTCAAAACTATGGCTACACCTTC
CASSLDGDTQNYGYTF
>TRBV7-9|-|TRBD1|TRBJ1-1
TGTGCCAGCAGCCCCGGGACAGGGGGCTCGCGTGCTTTCTTT
CASSPGTGGSRAFF
>TRBV7-9|few|-|TRBJ2-7
TGTGCCAGCAGCAGGGGCCTGACTTACGAGCAGTACTTC
CASSRGLTYEQYF
>TRBV7-6|-|-|TRBJ2-1
TGTGCCAGCAGCTTTGCGCAGGGAGGCAATGAGCAGTTCTTC
CASSFAQGGNEQFF
>TRBV10-3|-|TRBD2|TRBJ2-1
TGTGCCAGCGCCTCACCCGGGACTAGCGTTCTAGATGAGCAGTTCTTC
CASASPGTSVLDEQFF